The 16 T cell receptor delta chains below come from one sample, sequenced in a study of gamma-delta T cells after stem cell transplantation. TCRdb fed the RT-PCR reads to CATT. This repertoire shows roughly 2,500 delta-chain clones, about a sixth found once; its top ten account for approximately 7.5%. Sequencing was performed on gamma-delta T cells. The receptors originated from a human donor. It is not recorded whose cells these are; they may come from a transplant donor.

Points on this clone: A much larger clone is a single base away; this may be a read error. This chain links TRDV2 with TRDJ2, with 11 bases lining up with TRDD3. CDR1 GEAIGNYY and CDR2 EKD come from the germline V gene. There are 19 residues in the CDR3. After removal of 3 bases from V and 6 bases from J, the junction contained 17 bases not matched to a gene. Here the CDR3 reads CACDPITYSGGYLPAQLFF. The DNA of the CDR3 is TGTGCCTGTGACCCTATCACATACTCTGGGGGATACCTTCCAGCACAACTCTTCTTT.

Relative to its sample, this clone is medium-sized. V and J are TRDV2 and TRDJ3, with 7 bases matching TRDD3. CDR1 and CDR2 (germline): GEAIGNYY, EKD. The CDR3 totals 18 residues. The junction had 5 bases not matched to a gene; V was cut back by 1 base and J by 0 bases. The CDR3, as DNA: TGTGCCTGTGACACGGCGGATACGCGCTCCTGGGACACCCGACAGATGTTTTTC. It yields the protein CACDTADTRSWDTRQMFF.

On this clone itself: The same CDR3 is also encoded by other DNA sequences in this sample. The chain joins TRDV2 to TRDJ1; TRDD3 is a possible D gene (6 bases). TCRdb gives no J gene; it was assigned here by matching the DNA to germline. Germline CDR1 is GEAIGNYY and CDR2 is EKD. The CDR3 extends over 20 amino acids. V was pared by 0 bases and J by 0 bases, with 25 bases between. Here the CDR3 reads CACDTVGRGDRASYTDKLIF. CDR3 nucleotides: TGTGCCTGTGACACCGTGGGCAGGGGGGACCGGGCCTCGTACACCGATAAACTCATCTTT.

The sample holds a few counts of this clone. V and J are TRDV2 and TRDJ3, with TRDD3 as a possible D gene (6 bases). This CDR3 contains 21 residues. V dropped 0 bases and J dropped 7 bases, with 27 bases sitting between them. The germline V gene encodes CDR1 GEAIGNYY and CDR2 EKD. The DNA for the CDR3 is TGTGCCTGTGACACCGCTGGGGTCCAGGTGGATATCCCCTTTGACACCCGACAGATGTTTTTC. It yields the protein CACDTAGVQVDIPFDTRQMFF.

The rearrangement uses TRDV1 and TRDJ2; 12 bases agree with TRDD3. Germline CDR1 reads TSWWSYY; CDR2 reads QGS. This CDR3 comprises 21 residues. V was clipped by 0 bases and J by 0 bases; unmatched bases: 11. CDR3 coding DNA: TGTGCTCTTGGGGAACTCTCCTACTGGGGGATACCCTTCCCTTTGACAGCACAACTCTTCTTT. Residues: CALGELSYWGIPFPLTAQLFF.

Concerning this clone: This may stem from a read error, because a much larger clone lies one nucleotide away. The rearrangement uses TRAV29/DV5 and TRDJ3; 13 bases agree with TRDD3. CDR3 length: 20 amino acids. The V gene's germline CDR1 is NSMFDY and CDR2 ISSIKDK. The V and J ends lost 1 base and 2 bases, in that order; junction bases with no gene match: 9. The CDR3 DNA reads TGTGCAGCAAGCTTGGTACTGGGGGATACGAGCCCCTGGGACACCCGACAGATGTTTTTC. It translates to CAASLVLGDTSPWDTRQMFF.

V gene TRDV1 combines with J gene TRDJ1; 8 bases are shared with TRDD3. Here the J gene came from matching the DNA to germline, since TCRdb omits it. The germline gives CDR1 TSWWSYY, CDR2 QGS. J gave up 2 bases and V 0 bases, and 35 bases lay outside the gene matches. The CDR3 sequence is 26 residues long. CDR3 nucleotide sequence: TGTGCTCTTGGGGAACTAGAGCGTCGCTTTCGCAACCCTACTGGGGGCCGGGAGAGACCAACCGATAAACTCATCTTT. It translates to CALGELERRFRNPTGGRERPTDKLIF.

As regards this clone: A much larger clone lies a single base off, so this may be a read error. The rearrangement uses TRDV1 and TRDJ1, with 8 bases fitting TRDD3. As TCRdb names no J gene, one was assigned here on the basis of a DNA match to germline. Per the germline V gene, CDR1 is TSWWSYY and CDR2 is QGS. The CDR3 runs to 19 residues. This chain's CDR3 is CAIGEVPYTGGLYTDKLIF. The CDR3 coding sequence is TGTGCTATTGGGGAAGTTCCCTATACTGGGGGCCTGTACACCGATAAACTCATCTTT.

By share of the sample, this clone is large (0.1 to 1%). The sample has other DNA sequences that encode this CDR3 too. The rearrangement uses TRDV2 and TRDJ2; 8 nucleotides agree with TRDD3. The CDR3 is 18 residues long. Germline trimming cut 1 base from V and 0 bases from J; bases unmatched to any gene: 9. Per the germline V gene, CDR1 is GEAIGNYY and CDR2 is EKD. The CDR3 nucleotides are TGTGCCTGTGACACGAGGTGGGGGATCCCTGCTTTGACAGCACAACTCTTCTTT. Its protein is CACDTRWGIPALTAQLFF.

The chain has TRDV2 and TRDJ1; D is unresolved. The J gene comes from matching the DNA to germline here; TCRdb lacks it. The CDR3 length is 20 residues. The V end was cut by 0 bases, the J end by 0 bases, with 25 bases between. Germline CDR1 GEAIGNYY, CDR2 EKD. The CDR3: CACDTVGMEDRASYTDKLIF. The CDR3 DNA sequence: TGTGCCTGTGACACCGTGGGCATGGAGGACCGTGCCTCGTACACCGATAAACTCATCTTT.

Remarks on this clone: An end of the junction differs from the germline gene, which may be a read error. Other DNA sequences within the sample encode an identical CDR3. The chain joins TRDV1 to TRDJ2; 11 bases align to TRDD3. Germline V gene sequence: CDR1 TSWWSYY, CDR2 QGS. The CDR3 loop spans 18 amino acids. CDR3 DNA: TGTGCTCTTGGGGAACTAGAGGGCTGGGGGATACAGGGAGCACAGCTCTTCTTT. It encodes CALGELEGWGIQGAQLFF.

The chain joins TRDV1 to TRDJ2, with TRDD3 matching over 7 bases. Matching the DNA to germline supplied the J gene, which TCRdb does not give. The V and J ends lost 0 bases and 6 bases, in that order; junction bases with no gene match: 40. Germline lookup yields CDR1 TSWWSYY and CDR2 QGS. This CDR3 is 27 amino acids long. The CDR3 coding sequence is TGTGCTCTTGGGGAACTAAAACCGACGAATGGAGTACCGGGGGGGTGTGGGGATAGCCAGCTGGCAGCACAACTCTTCTTT. It is translated as CALGELKPTNGVPGGCGDSQLAAQLFF.

About this clone itself: This may arise from a read error, as a much more abundant clone is one base away. V is TRDV2 and J is TRDJ3; 9 nucleotides align to TRDD3. No J gene is reported in TCRdb; it was inferred here by comparing the DNA with germline. The CDR3 consists of 20 residues. The V gene's germline CDR1 is GEAIGNYY and CDR2 EKD. The trim removed 2 bases at V and 0 bases at J, leaving 10 bases unmatched. CDR3 sequence reads: CACDNVWGMQGSWDTRQMFF. CDR3 nucleotide sequence: TGTGCCTGTGACAATGTCTGGGGGATGCAAGGCTCCTGGGACACCCGACAGATGTTTTTC.

The chain couples TRDV2 to TRDJ3; D perhaps matches TRDD3 (5 bases). From germline, CDR1 is GEAIGNYY and CDR2 EKD. The CDR3 extends over 16 amino acids. Trimming took 2 bases from V and 16 from J, leaving 23 bases between them. This CDR3 is CACDIRNSWDTHQMFF. DNA for the CDR3: TGTGCCTGTGACATCCGGAACTCCTGGGACACCCACCAGATGTTTTTC.

Regarding this clone: A much more abundant neighbour one base away suggests this may be a read error. The chain joins TRDV1 to TRDJ1; D unclear. The J gene, left out of TCRdb, was set here by checking the DNA against germline. CDR1 TSWWSYY and CDR2 QGS come from the germline V gene. The CDR3 runs 20 residues. V shed 5 bases and J shed 0 bases, with 28 bases lying between them. The CDR3 loop is CALGKRLTSPRHPYTDKLIF. The CDR3 nucleotides read TGTGCTCTTGGGAAACGGCTGACATCTCCTCGCCACCCGTACACCGATAAACTCATCTTT.

By proportion, this clone is medium-sized (0.01 to 0.1%). This sequence joins TRAV29/DV5 and TRDJ1; the match to TRDD3 covers 8 bases. V dropped 3 bases and J dropped 2; count of bases not matched to a gene: 21. The germline gives CDR1 NSMFDY, CDR2 ISSIKDK. This CDR3 has 19 residues. This CDR3 is CAATFPSGGPPGRTDKLIF. CDR3 nucleotides: TGTGCAGCAACCTTCCCCTCTGGGGGACCACCGGGGAGGACCGATAAACTCATCTTT.